This TCR beta chain appears in the sequencing data of a study of spatial heterogeneity in lung cancer. At the level of the study: A unique TCR and UMI combination showed up more than ten times in raw reads, on average.

Study observations and caveats: Tumor TCRs that were ubiquitous and expanded showed up in blood more at resection than follow-up.

Germline V gene sequence: CDR1 KGHSH, CDR2 LQKENI. The CDR3 has 15 residues. The ends were cut back, 3 bases at V and 7 bases at J, with 19 bases in the middle. On this clonotype itself: The antigen remains undetermined.

Specified time point: sample taken at primary tumor resection. The authors sequenced whole RNA from tumor, nontumor lung or frozen PBMC without sorting. Samples came from some 71 TRACERx patients with untreated early-stage lung cancer. Every cDNA TCR molecule received its own unique molecular identifier. TCRdb re-called the 5' RACE reads through MiXCR, storing one row per CDR3 protein. Here the sample spans fewer than 55,000 distinct CDR3 sequences, 7.6% being singletons. V is TRBV18 and J is TRBJ2-7; either TRBD1 or TRBD2 may supply D (5 bases each). This clonotype was sampled from a female donor with early-stage non-small cell lung cancer. Sequenced here: PBMCs, sampled at surgery. The CDR3 sequence is CASSPPPTRGEEQYF. Here the CDR3 DNA reads TGTGCCAGCTCACCCCCCCCGACAAGGGGAGAAGAGCAGTACTTC.